This TCR beta chain was recorded in a study of cytomegalovirus exposure and HLA in healthy donors. As regards this clone: Its antigen is still unknown.

Vbeta (60) and Jbeta (13) primers were used in the PCR. Assay: immunoSEQ multiplex PCR; the TCRdb copy retains only in-frame clones and omits some. Among over 95,000 clones listed, over 70% were seen once. The CDR3 covers 13 residues. V was trimmed by 2 bases and J by 3 bases, leaving 5 bases between them. The germline CDR1 and CDR2 sequences are SEHNR and FQNEAQ (reference sequence). Study conclusions and caveats: Indistinguishability led to the exclusion of some V segments, TRBV6-2 and TRBV6-3 included.

The material sequenced was PBMCs. The chain uses TRBV7-9 and TRBJ2-1; D remains ambiguous. The receptor was isolated from a woman between 35 and 50 years old in good health and CMV-seropositive. The CDR3 sequence: CASSLNSYNEQFF. Written as DNA, the CDR3 is TGTGCCAGCAGCTTAAACAGCTACAATGAGCAGTTCTTC. Supplemented by reference TRBV7-9 and TRBJ2-1, the full variable domain reads DTGVSQNPRHKITKRGQNVTFRCDPISEHNRLYWYRQTLGQGPEFLTYFQNEAQLEKSRLLSDRFSAERPKGSFSTLEIQRTEQGDSAMYLCASSLNSYNEQFFGPGTRLTVL.